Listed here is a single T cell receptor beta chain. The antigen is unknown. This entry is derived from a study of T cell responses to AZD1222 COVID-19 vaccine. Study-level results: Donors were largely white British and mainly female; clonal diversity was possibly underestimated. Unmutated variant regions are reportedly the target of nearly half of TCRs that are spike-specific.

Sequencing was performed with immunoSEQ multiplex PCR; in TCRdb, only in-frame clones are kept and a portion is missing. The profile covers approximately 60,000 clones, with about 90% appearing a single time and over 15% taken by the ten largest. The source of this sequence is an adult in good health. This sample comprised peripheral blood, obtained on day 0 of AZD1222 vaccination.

In nucleotides, the CDR3 is TGCAGTGCTACCGAGATAAAACTGTTTTTT. Protein: CSATEIKLFF. The chain carries TRBV20-1 and TRBJ1-4; D remains ambiguous. V was trimmed by 4 bases and J by 10 bases, leaving 7 bases between them. CDR3 length equals 10 residues. Germline V gene data show CDR1 as DFQATT and CDR2 as SNEGSKA (reference sequence).